These 17 T cell receptor beta chains were all obtained from the same sample, sequenced in a study of blood T cell repertoires in COVID-19. The protocol was immunoSEQ multiplex PCR, while the TCRdb copy is restricted to in-frame clones and leaves out a portion. The sample includes about 33,000 clones, approximately 90% of them seen just once. What was sequenced was peripheral blood. These receptors were collected from a human donor with active COVID-19. The donor label of this sample is uncertain.

The J gene is TRBJ1-1, the V gene TRBV7-8; TRBD1 matches 7 bases. The CDR3 has 16 amino acids. After removal of 5 bases from V and 8 bases from J, the junction contained 17 bases not matched to a gene. Per the germline V gene, CDR1 is SGHVS and CDR2 is FQNEAQ. CDR3 in amino acids: CASSLLIEGARGEAFF. The CDR3 DNA is TGTGCCAGCAGCCTCCTTATAGAGGGGGCTAGGGGCGAAGCTTTCTTT.

The chain couples TRBV28 to TRBJ1-5, with D perhaps matching TRBD1 (5 bases). V was trimmed by 6 bases and J by 4 bases, leaving 13 bases between them. CDR1 is MDHEN and CDR2 is SYDVKM in the germline V gene. The CDR3 has 14 residues. The CDR3 here is CASRSTAGNQPQHF. The CDR3 DNA sequence: TGTGCCAGCAGGTCGACAGCCGGTAATCAGCCCCAGCATTTT.

The rearrangement joins TRBV6-2 or TRBV6-3 to TRBJ2-7; 7 bases align to TRBD1. The germline CDR1 and CDR2 sequences are MNHEY and SVGEGT. The CDR3 loop spans 16 amino acids. V trimming: 3 bases; J trimming: 1 base; junction bases outside the gene matches: 9. Here the CDR3 reads CASSYPGTAISYEQYF. In DNA, the CDR3 is TGTGCCAGCAGTTATCCCGGGACAGCGATATCCTACGAGCAGTACTTC.

The rearrangement joins TRBV5-6 to TRBJ2-3, with TRBD1 identical over 9 bases. This CDR3 spans 16 amino acids. Germline CDR1 is SGHDT and CDR2 is YYEEEE. J gave up 2 bases and V 5 bases, and 9 bases lay outside the gene matches. CDR3 in DNA: TGTGCCAGCAGTCTCACAGGGGGCGGAATCACAGATACGCAGTATTTT. This sequence encodes CASSLTGGGITDTQYF.

The chain has TRBV3-1 (or the pseudogene TRBV3-2) and TRBJ1-2; 8 bases are a match to TRBD1. The J segment lost 7 bases and the V segment lost 0 bases, leaving 7 bases of the junction unmatched. The CDR3 extends over 15 amino acids. Germline V gives CDR1 LGHDT, CDR2 YNNKEL (reference sequence). This chain's CDR3 is CASSQDPTTGGGYTF. The CDR3 bases are TGTGCCAGCAGCCAAGATCCCACAACAGGGGGTGGCTACACCTTC.

The J gene is TRBJ2-7, the V gene TRBV19, with 7 bases fitting TRBD1. V shed 4 bases and J 5 bases; nucleotides not matched to a gene: 8. CDR1 LNHDA and CDR2 SQIVND come from the germline V gene (reference sequence). The CDR3 is 14 residues long. CDR3 nucleotides: TGTGCCAGTAGTACGACTCGACAGGGAGACGAGCAGTACTTC. Its translation: CASSTTRQGDEQYF.

The rearrangement links TRBV10-1 to TRBJ2-7; unclear D gene. V lost 4 bases and J lost 6, with 7 bases in between. The CDR3 contains 11 residues. Germline assignment: CDR1 WNHNN and CDR2 SYGVQD (reference sequence). CDR3 in DNA: TGCGCCAGCAGTGCCACCAGCGAGCAGTACTTC. Its translation: CASSATSEQYF.

The gene calls are TRBV3-1 (or the pseudogene TRBV3-2) and TRBJ2-2; D call uncertain. CDR1 LGHDT and CDR2 YNNKEL come from the germline V gene (reference sequence). V was trimmed by 1 base and J by 6 bases, leaving 3 bases between them. The CDR3 runs 12 residues. CDR3 sequence: CASSQAAGELFF. The CDR3 DNA reads TGTGCCAGCAGCCAAGCAGCCGGGGAGCTGTTTTTT.

The rearrangement links TRBV28 to TRBJ1-3; D perhaps matches TRBD1 (5 bases). Germline V gene data show CDR1 as MDHEN and CDR2 as SYDVKM. Trimming pared 10 bases from V and 4 bases from J, leaving 11 bases between. CDR3 length: 12 amino acids. CDR3 loop: CATGVGGNTIYF. Here the CDR3 DNA reads TGTGCCACGGGGGTTGGCGGAAACACCATATATTTT.

This chain uses TRBV7-2 with TRBJ2-1; D is ambiguous. Germline V gives CDR1 SGHTA, CDR2 FQGNSA. V was clipped by 0 bases and J by 4 bases, with 10 bases between them. This CDR3 is 15 amino acids long. The CDR3 reads CASSLAVDTYNEQFF. CDR3 bases: TGTGCCAGCAGCTTAGCCGTCGACACTTACAATGAGCAGTTCTTC.

This chain connects TRBV5-4 to TRBJ2-3; D is unresolved. The CDR3 spans 13 residues. Germline-derived CDR1 and CDR2 are SGHNT and YYREEE (reference sequence). V lost 4 bases and J 5 bases, leaving 11 bases between the germline ends. The CDR3 loop is CASSRETEDTQYF. In DNA, the CDR3 is TGTGCCAGCAGCCGAGAAACAGAAGATACGCAGTATTTT.

The V call is TRBV30, the J call TRBJ1-5, with a weak D call TRBD1 (5 bases). Germline values: CDR1 GTSNPN, CDR2 SVGIG (reference sequence). Trimming removed 8 bases at V and 2 bases at J, with 16 bases between. CDR3 length: 14 amino acids. In DNA, the CDR3 is TGTGCCGCCCAGAAGGGGAATGGCAATCAGCCCCAGCATTTT. Protein sequence: CAAQKGNGNQPQHF.

V gene TRBV7-9 combines with J gene TRBJ2-1; TRBD2 aligns across 12 bases. Trimming cost V 0 bases and J 4 bases; bases outside gene matches: 4. Germline V gene lookup returns CDR1 SEHNR and CDR2 FQNEAQ (reference sequence). This CDR3 is 17 amino acids long. The CDR3, as DNA: TGTGCCAGCAGCTTAGCACGACTAGCGGGGGCATACAATGAGCAGTTCTTC. Translated: CASSLARLAGAYNEQFF. Full variable domain (outside the CDR3, taken from reference TRBV7-9 and TRBJ2-1): DTGVSQNPRHKITKRGQNVTFRCDPISEHNRLYWYRQTLGQGPEFLTYFQNEAQLEKSRLLSDRFSAERPKGSFSTLEIQRTEQGDSAMYLCASSLARLAGAYNEQFFGPGTRLTVL.

The rearrangement uses TRBV7-2 and TRBJ2-5; the match to TRBD1 covers 11 bases. The V gene end was trimmed by 5 bases and the J gene end by 13 bases; junction bases not matched to a gene: 18. The CDR3 is 16 amino acids. Germline V lookup: CDR1 SGHTA, CDR2 FQGNSA. CDR3 bases: TGTGCCAGCAGCCCCGCCCTCGGGACAGGGGGGGAGAGACGGTACTTC. Translating gives CASSPALGTGGERRYF. The complete variable domain, with remaining parts taken from reference TRBV7-2 and TRBJ2-5, reads GAGVSQSPSNKVTEKGKDVELRCDPISGHTALYWYRQSLGQGLEFLIYFQGNSAPDKSGLPSDRFSAERTGGSVSTLTIQRTQQEDSAVYLCASSPALGTGGERRYFGPGTRLLVL.

This rearrangement joins TRBV6-2 or TRBV6-3 to TRBJ2-1; 11 bases match TRBD2. The CDR3 extends over 18 amino acids. CDR1 is MNHEY, CDR2 SVGEGT, per germline. V shed 2 bases and J 7 bases; nucleotides not matched to a gene: 13. The CDR3 region is CASSYPLLSGGARNEQFF. Here the CDR3 DNA reads TGTGCCAGCAGTTACCCGCTGCTTAGCGGGGGGGCCCGAAATGAGCAGTTCTTC.

The CDR3 bases are TGTGCCAGCGGGACAGGCGTTTCCTACGAGCAGTACTTC. This codes for CASGTGVSYEQYF. V usage is TRBV19 and J usage is TRBJ2-7, with 8 bases identical to TRBD1. V was clipped by 9 bases and J by 1 base; unmatched bases: 5. The CDR3 covers 13 residues. Germline V gives CDR1 LNHDA, CDR2 SQIVND (reference sequence).

The gene calls are TRBV9 and TRBJ2-7; 8 positions match TRBD1. The CDR3 length is 15 residues. Losses at the gene ends were 0 bases for V and 2 bases for J; bases not matched to a gene: 4. In germline, CDR1 is SGDLS, CDR2 YYNGEE. This CDR3 is CASSVGTGSTYEQYF. In DNA form, the CDR3 reads TGTGCCAGCAGCGTAGGGACAGGGAGTACCTACGAGCAGTACTTC.